One sample yielded the 23 T cell receptor beta chains listed below, sequenced in a study of blood T cell repertoires in COVID-19 (dated by TCRdb to 2018 to 2020). Library preparation employed the immunoSEQ multiplex PCR assay. Sourced from immuneACCESS, this table was stored by TCRdb with only in-frame sequences that have V and J called. A share of the clones is absent; for the studies checked, an unresolved V gene accounts for under half, and the remainder has no known explanation. Across this sample there are under 80,000 clones, with roughly 80% seen only once. More than 9.5% of the sample belongs to the ten largest clones. Sequencing was performed on peripheral blood. The source of these receptors is a middle-aged man with acute or convalescent COVID-19.

The J gene is TRBJ2-2, the V gene TRBV3-1 (or the pseudogene TRBV3-2); TRBD1 aligns across 10 bases. After removal of 4 bases from V and 8 bases from J, the junction contained 7 bases not matched to a gene. This CDR3 has 15 residues. CDR1 is LGHDT, CDR2 YNNKEL, per germline (reference sequence). The CDR3 DNA reads TGTGCCAGCAGCCCCTGGGACAGGGGAATGGGGGAGCTGTTTTTT. This encodes CASSPWDRGMGELFF.

The chain carries TRBV7-8 and TRBJ2-1, with a weak D call TRBD1 (5 bases). Germline V lookup: CDR1 SGHVS, CDR2 FQNEAQ. The CDR3 extends over 14 amino acids. With 2 bases removed from V and 0 bases from J, the gap between germline ends came to 5 bases. The CDR3 reads CASSLQGSYNEQFF. The CDR3 nucleotides are TGTGCCAGCAGCTTACAGGGCTCCTACAATGAGCAGTTCTTC.

The CDR3 here is CASSPSRTSGYEQYF. The CDR3 nucleotides read TGCGCCAGCAGCCCGTCCCGGACTAGCGGGTACGAGCAGTACTTC. The chain is built from TRBV5-1 and TRBJ2-7; TRBD2 matches 11 bases. Trimming took 4 bases from V and 4 from J; bases not matched to a gene: 7. CDR1 and CDR2 from the germline V gene are SGHRS and YFSETQ. The CDR3 has 15 amino acids. Filled out from reference TRBV5-1 and TRBJ2-7, the complete variable domain reads KAGVTQTPRYLIKTRGQQVTLSCSPISGHRSVSWYQQTPGQGLQFLFEYFSETQRNKGNFPGRFSGRQFSNSRSEMNVSTLELGDSALYLCASSPSRTSGYEQYFGPGTRLTVT.

This clone was picked up a small number of times. The chain combines TRBV5-4 with TRBJ1-3, with 12 bases identical to TRBD1. From germline, CDR1 is SGHNT and CDR2 YYREEE (reference sequence). After removal of 4 bases from V and 6 bases from J, the junction contained 5 bases not matched to a gene. The CDR3 is 15 amino acids. CDR3 nucleotides: TGTGCCAGCAGCGAGGGACAGGGGGCGAAAAACACCATATATTTT. It encodes CASSEGQGAKNTIYF.

V and J are TRBV19 and TRBJ1-3, with D unclear. The CDR3 length is 13 residues. Germline V gene data show CDR1 as LNHDA and CDR2 as SQIVND (reference sequence). The V end was cut by 9 bases, the J end by 1 base, with 10 bases between. CDR3 in amino acids: CASKPGSGNTIYF. Written as DNA, the CDR3 is TGTGCCAGCAAGCCGGGTTCTGGAAACACCATATATTTT. Full variable domain (missing parts from reference TRBV19 and TRBJ1-3): DGGITQSPKYLFRKEGQNVTLSCEQNLNHDAMYWYRQDPGQGLRLIYYSQIVNDFQKGDIAEGYSVSREKKESFPLTVTSAQKNPTAFYLCASKPGSGNTIYFGEGSWLTVV.

The rearrangement joins TRBV10-2 to TRBJ2-7; 7 nucleotides align to TRBD1. The germline V gene has CDR1 WSHSY and CDR2 SAAADI. The J segment lost 1 base and the V segment lost 3 bases, leaving 3 bases of the junction unmatched. CDR3 length equals 14 residues. The chain's CDR3 is CASSERGLSYEQYF. The CDR3 region has the DNA TGCGCCAGCAGTGAAAGGGGGCTTTCCTACGAGCAGTACTTC.

The chain employs TRBV6-2 or TRBV6-3 and TRBJ2-7; 9 bases are a match to TRBD2. CDR1 and CDR2 (germline): MNHEY, SVGEGT. Trimming took 6 bases from V and 10 from J; bases not matched to a gene: 7. The CDR3 has 12 residues. CDR3 in DNA: TGTGCCAGCAGCCCCGGGACTAGCAGACAGTACTTC. It codes for CASSPGTSRQYF.

The CDR3 DNA is TGCGCCAGCAGCACTGGGACAGCCCAAGAGACCCAGTACTTC. It encodes CASSTGTAQETQYF. The chain links TRBV5-1 to TRBJ2-5; TRBD1 matches at 7 bases. The J segment lost 1 base and the V segment lost 4 bases, leaving 4 bases of the junction unmatched. CDR1 and CDR2 from the germline V gene are SGHRS and YFSETQ. The CDR3 has 14 amino acids.

A word on this clone: Other DNA sequences within the sample encode an identical CDR3. The rearrangement uses TRBV27 and TRBJ1-5; 7 nucleotides line up with TRBD1. Germline-derived CDR1 and CDR2 are MNHEY and SMNVEV (reference sequence). The CDR3 is 14 residues long. Losses at the gene ends were 2 bases for V and 2 bases for J; bases not matched to a gene: 0. The CDR3 loop reads CASSLGQGNQPQHF. As DNA, the CDR3 is TGTGCCAGCAGTTTAGGACAGGGCAATCAGCCCCAGCATTTT.

The V call is TRBV28, the J call TRBJ2-7, with 12 bases matching TRBD2. Germline-derived CDR1 and CDR2 are MDHEN and SYDVKM. The V segment lost 5 bases and the J segment 5 bases; nucleotides outside the gene matches: 7. The CDR3 totals 15 residues. The CDR3 region is CASSRLAGATHEQYF. In DNA, the CDR3 is TGTGCCAGCAGTCGACTAGCGGGGGCCACCCACGAGCAGTACTTC.

This sequence joins TRBV29-1 and TRBJ2-7; 7 bases align to TRBD1. The germline V gene encodes CDR1 SQVTM and CDR2 ANQGSEA. V lost 6 bases and J lost 2; bases outside the gene matches: 7. This CDR3 comprises 13 residues. CDR3 DNA sequence: TGCAGCGTATTGAACGACAGGGCCTACGAGCAGTACTTC. Protein sequence: CSVLNDRAYEQYF.

V gene TRBV6-1 combines with J gene TRBJ2-7; 10 bases agree with TRBD1. Germline V gene sequence: CDR1 MNHNS, CDR2 SASEGT. V was clipped by 7 bases and J by 7 bases; unmatched bases: 10. The CDR3 is 14 residues long. Here the CDR3 reads CASNPRDRGWEQYF. DNA for the CDR3: TGTGCCAGCAACCCCCGGGACAGGGGCTGGGAGCAGTACTTC.

The gene calls are TRBV12-3 or TRBV12-4 and TRBJ2-5, with D unclear. Deletions cut 7 bases from V and 5 bases from J, with 8 bases between. The CDR3 is made up of 11 amino acids. The CDR3 sequence: CASTIGETQYF. In nucleotides, the CDR3 is TGTGCCAGCACCATCGGGGAGACCCAGTACTTC.

V and J are TRBV2 and TRBJ1-1; TRBD1 matches at 10 bases. V shed 6 bases, J shed 4 bases, and the junction held 2 bases outside the gene matches. The CDR3 is made up of 13 amino acids. Germline CDR1 is SNHLY and CDR2 is FYNNEI. The CDR3 DNA reads as TGTGCCAGCAGAGGACAGGGGGGCACTGAAGCTTTCTTT. Its protein is CASRGQGGTEAFF.

V and J are TRBV28 and TRBJ2-5; D is possibly TRBD2 (6 bases). In germline, CDR1 is MDHEN, CDR2 SYDVKM. This CDR3 is 15 amino acids long. The V end lost 4 bases, the J end lost 5 bases, and 17 bases lay between the germline ends. Here the CDR3 DNA reads TGTGCCAGCAGTTCCCAAGCGGGCGTCGGGGAGACCCAGTACTTC. Amino acids: CASSSQAGVGETQYF. Full variable domain (remainder filled in from reference TRBV28 and TRBJ2-5): DVKVTQSSRYLVKRTGEKVFLECVQDMDHENMFWYRQDPGLGLRLIYFSYDVKMKEKGDIPEGYSVSREKKERFSLILESASTNQTSMYLCASSSQAGVGETQYFGPGTRLLVL.

The rearrangement uses TRBV4-1 and TRBJ2-3; TRBD2 matches 13 bases. The V and J ends lost 0 bases and 6 bases, in that order; junction bases with no gene match: 12. The germline V gene encodes CDR1 MGHRA and CDR2 YSYEKL. The CDR3 contains 19 residues. CDR3 region: CASSQEYRTSGRGRDTQYF. CDR3 nucleotide sequence: TGCGCCAGCAGCCAAGAATACCGCACTAGCGGGAGGGGGCGGGATACGCAGTATTTT.

The rearrangement joins TRBV6-5 to TRBJ1-1; TRBD1 agrees at 10 bases. Trimming cost V 7 bases and J 0 bases; bases outside gene matches: 2. The CDR3 contains 14 residues. The germline V gene encodes CDR1 MNHEY and CDR2 SVGAGI. CDR3 sequence reads: CASKTGGMNTEAFF. The CDR3 nucleotides are TGTGCCAGCAAGACAGGGGGCATGAACACTGAAGCTTTCTTT.

This clone has a handful of counts. The rearrangement links TRBV6-4 to TRBJ1-2; TRBD1 might be the D (5 bases). Trimming removed 4 bases from V and 6 bases from J, with 15 bases in between. CDR1 is MRHNA, CDR2 SNTAGT, per germline. The CDR3 is 14 amino acids. The CDR3 DNA sequence: TGTGCCAGCAGTGCCTCCGCAGGGACTGATGGCTACACCTTC. Translating gives CASSASAGTDGYTF.

There are a few counts of this clone. This chain uses TRBV19 with TRBJ1-5; 8 nucleotides line up with TRBD1. In germline, CDR1 is LNHDA, CDR2 SQIVND (reference sequence). V lost 3 bases and J lost 5; bases outside the gene matches: 6. The CDR3 has 15 residues. The CDR3 sequence: CASSMGQALDQPQHF. In DNA form, the CDR3 reads TGTGCCAGTAGTATGGGACAGGCGTTGGATCAGCCCCAGCATTTT.

The chain carries TRBV6-5 and TRBJ1-3; the D gene is possibly TRBD1 (6 bases). CDR1 is MNHEY and CDR2 is SVGAGI in the germline V gene. Trimming took off 3 bases at V and 4 bases at J, with 16 bases between the two ends. The CDR3 sequence is 16 residues long. The CDR3 region has the DNA TGTGCCAGCAGTTATCTCCAGGGGTCGTCCGGAAACACCATATATTTT. It specifies CASSYLQGSSGNTIYF.

The rearrangement joins TRBV6-2 or TRBV6-3 to TRBJ2-7; D unresolved. V dropped 5 bases and J dropped 4 bases, with 9 bases sitting between them. This CDR3 is 12 amino acids long. CDR1 MNHEY and CDR2 SVGEGT come from the germline V gene. CDR3 bases: TGTGCCAGCAGTGCCCGCAGGTACGAGCAGTACTTC. Translated, it gives CASSARRYEQYF.

This rearrangement joins TRBV5-5 to TRBJ1-1; D gene unclear. The CDR3 is made up of 13 amino acids. Germline V CDR1 and CDR2: SGHKS, YYEKEE (reference sequence). V lost 3 bases to trimming and J lost 3 bases, with 9 bases between them. CDR3 sequence (DNA): TGTGCCAGCAGCTCCTATACCGACACTGAAGCTTTCTTT. It codes for CASSSYTDTEAFF.

CDR3 amino acids: CASSYLAGGINEQFF. CDR3 nucleotide sequence: TGTGCCAGCAGTTACCTTGCGGGGGGGATCAATGAGCAGTTCTTC. V and J are TRBV6-2 or TRBV6-3 and TRBJ2-1, with 9 bases identical to TRBD2. The CDR3 runs 15 residues. Trimming at V came to 2 bases and at J to 6 bases, leaving 5 bases not matched to a gene. Per the germline V gene, CDR1 is MNHEY and CDR2 is SVGEGT.